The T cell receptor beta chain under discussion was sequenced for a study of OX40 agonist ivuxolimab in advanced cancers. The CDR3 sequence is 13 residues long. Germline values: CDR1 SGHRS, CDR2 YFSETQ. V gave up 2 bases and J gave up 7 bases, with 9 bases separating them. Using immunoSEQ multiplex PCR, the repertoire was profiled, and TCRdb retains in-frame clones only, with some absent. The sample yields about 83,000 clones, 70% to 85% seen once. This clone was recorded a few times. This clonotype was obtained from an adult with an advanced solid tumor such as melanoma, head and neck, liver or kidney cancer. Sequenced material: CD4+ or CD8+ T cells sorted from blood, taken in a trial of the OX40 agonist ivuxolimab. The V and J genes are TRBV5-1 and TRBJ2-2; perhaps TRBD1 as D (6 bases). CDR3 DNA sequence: TGCGCCAGCAGCTTACTAGGGGGCGGGGAGCTGTTTTTT. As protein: CASSLLGGGELFF.